This TCR beta chain originates from a study of cytomegalovirus exposure and HLA in healthy donors. Across the whole study: Tens of millions of unique TCRs from HLA-typed donors were held in an early data release.

Overall study results and limits: A likely sequencing artifact accounted for one observed cluster of highly shared sequence variants. Using a false discovery rate of 0.05, a later analysis showed that about 16,000 TCR beta sequences were associated with HLA alleles. Analyses of presence and absence presupposed an approximately uniform sequencing depth across donors.

As concerns this clone: Antigen: not known.

The ends lost 0 bases at V and 6 bases at J; junction bases unmatched: 5. The CDR3 loop spans 16 amino acids. Germline assignment: CDR1 SGHTA and CDR2 FQGTGA. It was with 60 Vbeta and 13 Jbeta primers that the PCR ran. Only in-frame clones appear in the TCRdb table, and some are missing; sequencing was by immunoSEQ multiplex PCR. The sample holds around 180,000 clones, approximately 86% seen once. This sequence was found in a woman younger than 35 in good health and CMV-seronegative. V and J are TRBV7-3 and TRBJ2-3; 11 nucleotides line up with TRBD2. Sequencing used PBMCs. The CDR3 DNA follows: TGTGCCAGCAGCTTAACGGTAGCGGGAGGGATGGATACGCAGTATTTT. Protein: CASSLTVAGGMDTQYF.